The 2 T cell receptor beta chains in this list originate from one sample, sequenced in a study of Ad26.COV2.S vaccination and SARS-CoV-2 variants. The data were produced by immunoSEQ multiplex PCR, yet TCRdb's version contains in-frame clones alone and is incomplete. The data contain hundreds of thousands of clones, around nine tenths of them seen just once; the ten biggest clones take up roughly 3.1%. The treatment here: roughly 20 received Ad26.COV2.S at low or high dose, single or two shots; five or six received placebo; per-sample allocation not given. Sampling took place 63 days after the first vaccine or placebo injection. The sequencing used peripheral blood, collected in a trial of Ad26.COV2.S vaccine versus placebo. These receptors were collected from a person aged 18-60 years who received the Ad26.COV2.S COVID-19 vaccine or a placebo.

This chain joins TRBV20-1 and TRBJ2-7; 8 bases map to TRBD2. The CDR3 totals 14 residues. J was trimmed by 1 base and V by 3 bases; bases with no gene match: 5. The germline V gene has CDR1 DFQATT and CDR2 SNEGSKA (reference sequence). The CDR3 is CSASSSGRSYEQYF. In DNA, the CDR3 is TGCAGTGCTAGTTCTAGCGGGCGATCCTACGAGCAGTACTTC.

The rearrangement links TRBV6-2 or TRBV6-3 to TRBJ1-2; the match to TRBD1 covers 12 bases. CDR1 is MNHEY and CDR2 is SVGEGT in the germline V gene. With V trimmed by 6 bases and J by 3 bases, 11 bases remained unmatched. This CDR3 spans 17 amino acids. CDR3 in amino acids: CASSPVPGQGADYGYTF. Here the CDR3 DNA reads TGTGCCAGCAGCCCAGTCCCGGGACAGGGGGCGGACTATGGCTACACCTTC.